Presented here are 13 T cell receptor beta chains from one specimen sequenced in a study of cytomegalovirus exposure and HLA in healthy donors. The PCR had 60 Vbeta and 13 Jbeta primers. TCRdb keeps only in-frame clones here, not all; method: immunoSEQ multiplex PCR. Of about 120,000 clones listed, 65% to 90% are singletons. Input material: PBMCs. The receptors come from a man aged 25 to 40 in good health and CMV-seronegative.

This clone has just one count. This chain connects TRBV10-3 to TRBJ1-4; a weak D match, TRBD1 (5 bases). Germline CDR1 and CDR2: ENHRY and SYGVKD. V dropped 0 bases and J dropped 4 bases, with 12 bases sitting between them. This CDR3 is built from 16 residues. The CDR3 DNA is TGTGCCATCAGTGAGTCTGGAGGGGCCGGTAATGAAAAACTGTTTTTT. It specifies CAISESGGAGNEKLFF.

This chain joins TRBV14 and TRBJ1-3, with D tentatively TRBD1 (6 bases). Per the germline V gene, CDR1 is SGHDN and CDR2 is FVKESK. This CDR3 has 16 amino acids. Trimming took off 1 base at V and 1 base at J, with 11 bases between the two ends. The CDR3 DNA sequence: TGTGCCAGCAGCCAAGTAGGGGGTCCTTCTGGAAACACCATATATTTT. Its protein is CASSQVGGPSGNTIYF.

This clone was observed a handful of times. This chain uses TRBV29-1 with TRBJ2-3; TRBD2 agrees at 11 bases. This CDR3 spans 17 amino acids. CDR1 is SQVTM, CDR2 ANQGSEA, per germline. The V segment lost 3 bases and the J segment 2 bases; nucleotides outside the gene matches: 10. The CDR3 sequence is CSVDSLAGGSLTDTQYF. In nucleotides, the CDR3 is TGCAGCGTTGACAGCCTAGCGGGGGGTTCGCTCACAGATACGCAGTATTTT.

About this clone: At one of its ends the junction is not consistent with the germline gene, which may arise from a read error. The sample holds other DNA sequences that translate to the same CDR3. The rearrangement joins TRBV7-2 to TRBJ2-7, with 7 bases fitting TRBD1. The CDR3 extends over 12 amino acids. Germline V lookup: CDR1 SGHTA, CDR2 FQGNSA. DNA for the CDR3: TGTGCCAGCAGCCGGACAGGCTACGAGCAATACTTC. It encodes CASSRTGYEQYF.

This sequence joins TRBV28 and TRBJ1-5; the match to TRBD1 covers 7 bases. This CDR3 is built from 15 residues. V gave up 5 bases and J gave up 4 bases; unmatched junction bases: 8. CDR1 and CDR2 (germline): MDHEN, SYDVKM. CDR3: CASSPPTGINQPQHF. Written as DNA, the CDR3 is TGTGCCAGCAGTCCGCCGACAGGGATAAATCAGCCCCAGCATTTT.

This clone was seen once. The rearrangement uses TRBV11-2 and TRBJ2-1; D remains ambiguous. CDR1 is SGHAT and CDR2 is FQNNGV in the germline V gene. This CDR3 region has 13 residues. V dropped 4 bases and J dropped 0 bases, with 4 bases sitting between them. CDR3: CASSSSSYNEQFF. CDR3 sequence (DNA): TGTGCCAGCAGCTCGAGCTCCTACAATGAGCAGTTCTTC.

There are a few counts of this clone. The J gene is TRBJ2-3, the V gene TRBV5-6; TRBD2 aligns across 10 bases. The CDR3 length is 16 residues. Looked up from germline, CDR1 is SGHDT and CDR2 is YYEEEE. V was pared by 4 bases and J by 3 bases, with 8 bases of the junction left unmatched. CDR3 coding DNA: TGTGCCAGCAGCCTACCGGGACTAGCGAGGACAGATACGCAGTATTTT. Translation: CASSLPGLARTDTQYF.

CDR3 DNA: TGTGCCAGCACCCCGGCGACAGGGAACTCCTATGGCTACACCTTC. It is translated as CASTPATGNSYGYTF. The rearrangement uses TRBV28 and TRBJ1-2; 7 bases line up with TRBD1. The CDR3 consists of 15 residues. The germline CDR1 and CDR2 sequences are MDHEN and SYDVKM. The V gene end was trimmed by 7 bases and the J gene end by 4 bases; junction bases not matched to a gene: 12.

The chain uses TRBV19 and TRBJ2-1, with TRBD2 matching over 11 bases. The CDR3 consists of 17 residues. Per the germline V gene, CDR1 is LNHDA and CDR2 is SQIVND (reference sequence). V shed 3 bases, J shed 3 bases, and the junction held 7 bases outside the gene matches. The CDR3 reads CASSINSGGEGYNEQFF. The CDR3 coding sequence is TGTGCCAGTAGTATTAATAGCGGGGGGGAAGGCTACAATGAGCAGTTCTTC.

This chain connects TRBV11-2 to TRBJ2-6; D possibly corresponds to TRBD1 (5 bases). CDR3 length: 19 residues. Germline-derived CDR1 and CDR2 are SGHAT and FQNNGV. V was trimmed by 3 bases and J by 0 bases, leaving 18 bases between them. The DNA for the CDR3 is TGTGCCAGCAGCTTGAATTTTGGGCAGGGCGCCTCTGGGGCCAACGTCCTGACTTTC. Translating gives CASSLNFGQGASGANVLTF.

This clone has only one observation. The chain couples TRBV4-2 to TRBJ2-1; D is undetermined. The germline gives CDR1 LGHNA, CDR2 YNFKEQ. This CDR3 contains 15 residues. V dropped 0 bases and J dropped 8 bases, with 14 bases sitting between them. CDR3 DNA sequence: TGTGCCAGCAGCCAAGAAAATGCGGTCCCCCATGAGCAGTTCTTC. It translates to CASSQENAVPHEQFF.

V is TRBV2 and J is TRBJ2-5; no clear D. Germline loops: CDR1 SNHLY, CDR2 FYNNEI. Trimming removed 8 bases at V and 4 bases at J, with 8 bases between. There are 11 residues in the CDR3. CDR3 amino acids: CASYTRETQYF. The CDR3 nucleotides read TGTGCCAGCTACACCCGAGAGACCCAGTACTTC. The variable domain in full, completed from reference TRBV2 and TRBJ2-5, reads EPEVTQTPSHQVTQMGQEVILRCVPISNHLYFYWYRQILGQKVEFLVSFYNNEISEKSEIFDDQFSVERPDGSNFTLKIRSTKLEDSAMYFCASYTRETQYFGPGTRLLVL.

The chain has TRBV19 and TRBJ2-1; D might be TRBD1 (5 bases). CDR3 length: 11 residues. Trimming left V 2 bases short and J 10 bases short, with 6 bases between. The germline V gene has CDR1 LNHDA and CDR2 SQIVND (reference sequence). The CDR3 region is CASSISGEQFF. The CDR3 DNA reads as TGTGCCAGTAGTATATCAGGGGAGCAGTTCTTC.